Each of the 3 T cell receptor beta chains below was sequenced from the same sample in a study of T-cell memory formation after mild COVID-19. TCRdb used MiXCR to reprocess the 5' RACE reads, holding one entry per CDR3 protein. This sample has 500,000 to 650,000 distinct CDR3 sequences, with roughly 20% found just once. Sample: PBMCs or a T cell subset sorted from them (not recorded which). The source of these receptors is an adult woman who had mild COVID-19 (a few samples of this study predate the infection). Cell type and time point are not known.

The chain is built from TRBV5-4 and TRBJ2-1, with TRBD2 matching over 8 bases. The ends lost 10 bases at V and 7 bases at J; junction bases unmatched: 1. The CDR3 spans 10 residues. The germline CDR1 and CDR2 sequences are SGHNT and YYREEE (reference sequence). The CDR3 DNA follows: TGTGCCGCGGGGGGTAATGAGCAGTTCTTC. This gives the protein CAAGGNEQFF. Variable domain in full (rest from reference TRBV5-4 and TRBJ2-1): ETGVTQSPTHLIKTRGQQVTLRCSSQSGHNTVSWYQQALGQGPQFIFQYYREEENGRGNFPPRFSGLQFPNYSSELNVNALELDDSALYLCAAGGNEQFFGPGTRLTVL.

This clonotype occurred once. V is TRBV5-1 and J is TRBJ2-7; perhaps TRBD1 as D (5 bases). Trimming took off 1 base at V and 4 bases at J, with 15 bases between the two ends. This CDR3 has 15 residues. The germline V gene encodes CDR1 SGHRS and CDR2 YFSETQ. The CDR3 protein is CASSLSSAGQYEQYF. As DNA, the CDR3 is TGCGCCAGCAGCTTGTCTTCGGCAGGGCAATACGAGCAGTACTTC.

This clonotype was observed a few times. V is TRBV27 and J is TRBJ2-7; D unresolved. Germline V lookup: CDR1 MNHEY, CDR2 SMNVEV (reference sequence). V was pared by 8 bases and J by 4 bases, with 6 bases between. CDR3 length: 10 amino acids. The CDR3 loop is CASGKYEQYF. The CDR3 DNA reads as TGTGCCAGCGGCAAATACGAGCAGTACTTC.